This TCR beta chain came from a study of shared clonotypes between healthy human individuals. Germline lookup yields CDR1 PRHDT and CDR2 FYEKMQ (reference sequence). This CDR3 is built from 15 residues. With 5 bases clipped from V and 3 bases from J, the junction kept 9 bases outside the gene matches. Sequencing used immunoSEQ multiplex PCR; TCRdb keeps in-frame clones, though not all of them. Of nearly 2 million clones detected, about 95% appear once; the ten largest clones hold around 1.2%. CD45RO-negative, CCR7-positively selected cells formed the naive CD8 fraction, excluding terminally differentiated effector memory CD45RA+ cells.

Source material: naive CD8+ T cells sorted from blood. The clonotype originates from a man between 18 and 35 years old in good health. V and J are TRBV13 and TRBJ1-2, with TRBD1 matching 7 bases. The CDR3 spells CASSLRAGGDYGYTF. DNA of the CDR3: TGTGCCAGCAGCCTACGGGCAGGGGGGGACTATGGCTACACCTTC. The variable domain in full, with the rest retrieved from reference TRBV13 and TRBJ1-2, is AAGVIQSPRHLIKEKRETATLKCYPIPRHDTVYWYQQGPGQDPQFLISFYEKMQSDKGSIPDRFSAQQFSDYHSELNMSSLELGDSALYFCASSLRAGGDYGYTFGSGTRLTVV.